This T cell receptor beta chain stems from a study of beta chain features in type 1 diabetes. This clone was detected a few times. Expressed TCRB transcripts were sequenced, since all the RNA that had been isolated was reverse transcribed. TCRdb's table, derived via immunoSEQ multiplex PCR, lists solely in-frame clones and lacks some. Of around 500,000 clones in the sample, roughly 11% are singletons; the top ten hold roughly 0.046%. Trimming took 0 bases from V and 1 from J, leaving 13 bases between them. The germline V gene has CDR1 GTSNPN and CDR2 SVGIG (reference sequence). The CDR3 covers 16 residues.

Sequencing was performed on naive CD4+ T cells from blood. This TCR came from a young woman in good health. The genes are TRBV30 and TRBJ2-4, with D tentatively TRBD2 (6 bases). The CDR3, as DNA: TGTGCCTGGAGTGTCTTAGGAGGGTTGGCCAAAAACATTCAGTACTTC. It specifies CAWSVLGGLAKNIQYF.